This entry is about one TCR beta chain. Its specificity is not known. This entry belongs to a study of CXCR3-negative and CXCR3-positive naive CD8 T cells. Study-wide results and caveats: CXCR3-expressing naive cells carried TRB CDR3s more hydrophobic than those of CXCR3-negative naive cells.

The CDR3 totals 15 residues. In germline, CDR1 is MGHDK, CDR2 SYGVNS. Via 5' RACE with UMI labels, TRB cDNA libraries were prepared. TCRdb re-called the 5' RACE reads; one entry per CDR3 protein, DNA not given. The sample's table shows about 120,000 distinct CDR3 sequences. This rearrangement joins TRBV25-1 to TRBJ2-7; TCRdb proposes TRBD1, but this gene call is untestable without DNA. The clonotype originates from a human donor in good health. Some clones in this sample may be carry-over from other donors' samples. Sequencing used naive CXCR3+ CD8+ T cells from blood. Subset indicated: CD45RO-CCR7+CD27+CD95- naive CD8+ T cells expressing CXCR3 (TNR3+). The chain's CDR3 is CASSESQTVSYEQYF.